Reported below is one T cell receptor (beta chain). Germline V gives CDR1 WSHSY, CDR2 SAAADI. This CDR3 is built from 15 residues. The V end was cut by 6 bases, the J end by 1 base, with 13 bases between. This sample is drawn from a study of shared clonotypes between healthy human individuals. Measured with immunoSEQ multiplex PCR; TCRdb has only the in-frame clones, and not every one. The sample lists approximately 1,500,000 clones; approximately 98% were seen once. The TCR comes from a man in his thirties or forties in good health. The V and J genes are TRBV10-2 and TRBJ1-5; the D is unclear. The material sequenced was naive CD4+ T cells sorted from blood. As for subset: CD45RA+ positively selected. The CDR3 loop reads CASRVASKSNQPQHF. Written as DNA, the CDR3 is TGCGCCAGCAGGGTGGCCTCCAAAAGCAATCAGCCCCAGCATTTT.